Presented here are 25 T cell receptor beta chains from one specimen sequenced in a study of T cell responses to AZD1222 COVID-19 vaccine. Sequencing was performed with immunoSEQ multiplex PCR; in TCRdb, only in-frame clones are kept and a portion is missing. The sample holds roughly 76,000 clones, 70% to 90% seen once. The sequenced sample was peripheral blood, obtained on day 0 of AZD1222 vaccination. These receptor sequences come from an adult in good health.

This clone occurred once. The rearrangement uses TRBV7-9 and TRBJ2-7, with 9 bases identical to TRBD1. The J segment lost 3 bases and the V segment lost 1 base, leaving 1 base of the junction unmatched. This CDR3 contains 14 residues. Germline V CDR1 and CDR2: SEHNR, FQNEAQ (reference sequence). CDR3 region: CASSLETGGYEQYF. The CDR3, as DNA: TGTGCCAGCAGCTTAGAGACAGGGGGCTACGAGCAGTACTTC.

The chain is built from TRBV4-1 and TRBJ1-3; D possibly corresponds to TRBD1 (5 bases). Germline CDR1 MGHRA, CDR2 YSYEKL. The CDR3 sequence is 15 residues long. V lost 1 base, J lost 3 bases, and 10 bases lay in between. The chain's CDR3 is CASSQAGTYGNTIYF. The CDR3 region has the DNA TGCGCCAGCAGCCAAGCCGGGACTTATGGAAACACCATATATTTT.

This chain uses TRBV7-9 with TRBJ1-5; D possibly corresponds to TRBD1 (5 bases). The CDR3 runs to 15 residues. Trimming removed 5 bases at V and 2 bases at J, with 13 bases between. The germline V gene encodes CDR1 SEHNR and CDR2 FQNEAQ (reference sequence). In nucleotides, the CDR3 is TGTGCCAGCAGCCCTACGGGGGGACGCAATCAGCCCCAGCATTTT. Translated, it gives CASSPTGGRNQPQHF.

The table lists this clone with a count of one. V and J are TRBV4-1 and TRBJ2-1, with TRBD2 identical over 13 bases. Germline assignment: CDR1 MGHRA and CDR2 YSYEKL. The junction had 4 bases not matched to a gene; V was cut back by 2 bases and J by 6 bases. The CDR3 runs 16 residues. The CDR3 DNA reads as TGCGCCAGCAGCCAACAGGGACTAGCGGGGTTCAATGAGCAGTTCTTC. This sequence encodes CASSQQGLAGFNEQFF.

V is TRBV28 and J is TRBJ1-5; 8 bases fit TRBD1. This CDR3 is built from 13 residues. Germline V gene sequence: CDR1 MDHEN, CDR2 SYDVKM. The junction had 6 bases not matched to a gene; V was cut back by 8 bases and J by 6 bases. CDR3 nucleotides: TGTGCCAGCCTTCCAGGGGGCCGTCAGCCCCAGCATTTT. Its protein is CASLPGGRQPQHF.

This chain uses TRBV6-6 with TRBJ2-2; D is perhaps TRBD2 (5 bases). Germline assignment: CDR1 MNHNY and CDR2 SVGAGI (reference sequence). V was shortened by 2 bases and J by 4 bases, with 14 bases between the two germline ends. The CDR3 totals 16 residues. CDR3 sequence reads: CASSYPPEGVTGELFF. The CDR3 coding sequence is TGTGCCAGCAGTTACCCCCCTGAGGGAGTCACCGGGGAGCTGTTTTTT.

The CDR3 coding sequence is TGTGCCAGCAGCGCCGACAGGGACACTGAAGCTTTCTTT. It encodes CASSADRDTEAFF. The V and J genes are TRBV7-2 and TRBJ1-1; TRBD1 matches 7 bases. V lost 5 bases and J lost 3; bases outside the gene matches: 3. The germline V gene encodes CDR1 SGHTA and CDR2 FQGNSA. The CDR3 covers 13 residues.

The chain links TRBV5-4 to TRBJ2-7; the match to TRBD1 covers 11 bases. With V trimmed by 4 bases and J by 7 bases, 10 bases remained unmatched. CDR1 and CDR2 from the germline V gene are SGHNT and YYREEE (reference sequence). This CDR3 spans 15 amino acids. The CDR3 spells CASSPFRGTGGEQYF. In DNA, the CDR3 is TGTGCCAGCAGCCCGTTCCGGGGGACAGGGGGTGAGCAGTACTTC.

This clone is medium-sized (0.01 to 0.1%) within its sample. This chain connects TRBV29-1 to TRBJ1-1, with no clear D. This CDR3 is 10 amino acids long. The germline gives CDR1 SQVTM, CDR2 ANQGSEA. V was trimmed by 3 bases and J by 10 bases, leaving 9 bases between them. CDR3 DNA: TGCAGCGTTGATACCGAGCTAGCTTTCTTT. Its protein is CSVDTELAFF.

V is TRBV27 and J is TRBJ2-3; TRBD1 matches 10 bases. The CDR3 is 17 amino acids. With 3 bases clipped from V and 3 bases from J, the junction kept 9 bases outside the gene matches. Per the germline V gene, CDR1 is MNHEY and CDR2 is SMNVEV (reference sequence). The CDR3 DNA reads TGTGCCAGCAGTTTCCTCCGTCTGGACAGGGGGACAGATACGCAGTATTTT. Encoded protein: CASSFLRLDRGTDTQYF.

The CDR3 sequence is CASSLDGGSSYNEQFF. The CDR3 DNA sequence: TGTGCCAGCAGCTTAGACGGGGGGAGCTCCTACAATGAGCAGTTCTTC. The V call is TRBV7-2, the J call TRBJ2-1, with 7 positions matching TRBD2. Trimming took 1 base from V and 0 from J; bases not matched to a gene: 3. Per the germline V gene, CDR1 is SGHTA and CDR2 is FQGNSA. The length of the CDR3 is 16 residues.

The chain combines TRBV12-3 or TRBV12-4 with TRBJ1-4, with D unresolved. The CDR3 runs 13 residues. Trimming removed 0 bases from V and 7 bases from J, with 6 bases in between. The CDR3 region is CASSLAPGEKLFF. The CDR3 DNA is TGTGCCAGCAGTTTAGCACCGGGTGAAAAACTGTTTTTT.

The chain has TRBV29-1 and TRBJ2-7, with no clear D. V was cut by 4 bases and J by 2 bases, with 9 bases left in between. Germline V gives CDR1 SQVTM, CDR2 ANQGSEA. This CDR3 comprises 12 residues. The chain's CDR3 is CSVVWAAYEQYF. CDR3 nucleotides: TGCAGCGTTGTCTGGGCCGCCTACGAGCAGTACTTC.

The chain has TRBV14 and TRBJ2-1, with unresolved D. CDR3 length: 11 amino acids. V lost 4 bases to trimming and J lost 10 bases, with 8 bases between them. Looked up from germline, CDR1 is SGHDN and CDR2 is FVKESK. CDR3: CASSLLGEQFF. The CDR3, as DNA: TGTGCCAGCAGCCTTTTAGGCGAGCAGTTCTTC.

V usage is TRBV6-5 and J usage is TRBJ1-1, with D hard to call. V shed 5 bases and J shed 6 bases, with 10 bases lying between them. Germline CDR1 reads MNHEY; CDR2 reads SVGAGI. This CDR3 has 12 residues. Here the CDR3 DNA reads TGTGCCAGCAGTCAGGTGGGCGCTGAAGCTTTCTTT. It codes for CASSQVGAEAFF.

V gene TRBV6-1 combines with J gene TRBJ2-1, with D unclear. Deletions cut 0 bases from V and 0 bases from J, with 9 bases between. CDR3 length equals 16 residues. Germline V CDR1 and CDR2: MNHNS, SASEGT. CDR3 sequence: CASSEAGRSSYNEQFF. Here the CDR3 DNA reads TGTGCCAGCAGTGAAGCAGGCAGGAGCTCCTACAATGAGCAGTTCTTC.

The chain uses TRBV9 and TRBJ2-7; tentatively, D is TRBD1 or TRBD2 (9 bases each). The CDR3 runs to 17 residues. Per germline, CDR1 SGDLS and CDR2 YYNGEE. V was clipped by 6 bases and J by 0 bases, with 22 bases between them. CDR3 loop: CASNPSGGTGSSYEQYF. The CDR3 DNA reads TGTGCCAGCAACCCGAGCGGGGGGACAGGGAGCTCCTACGAGCAGTACTTC.

This clone occurred a few times. Other DNA sequences in this sample translate to the same CDR3. The J gene is TRBJ2-5, the V gene TRBV7-9; D is unresolved. The CDR3 is 11 amino acids. From germline, CDR1 is SEHNR and CDR2 FQNEAQ (reference sequence). Trimming left V 5 bases short and J 1 base short, with 2 bases between. Here the CDR3 DNA reads TGTGCCAGCAGCCCCCAAGAGACCCAGTACTTC. Its protein product is CASSPQETQYF.

The J gene is TRBJ1-4, the V gene TRBV28; 7 bases match TRBD1. The germline V gene has CDR1 MDHEN and CDR2 SYDVKM. The CDR3 spans 15 residues. Trimming took 6 bases from V and 4 from J; bases not matched to a gene: 8. The CDR3 coding sequence is TGTGCCAGCAGCCCGGGGACAGCCTATAATGAAAAACTGTTTTTT. This gives the protein CASSPGTAYNEKLFF.

This clone was recorded a few times. The rearrangement links TRBV4-3 to TRBJ1-2; D gene unclear. Looked up from germline, CDR1 is LGHNA and CDR2 is YSLEER. Trimming shortened V by 0 bases and J by 4 bases, and 12 bases separated the two germline ends. The CDR3 spans 15 residues. The CDR3 is CASSQDWYGVYGYTF. DNA of the CDR3: TGCGCCAGCAGCCAAGATTGGTACGGGGTCTATGGCTACACCTTC.

This clone was found once. This sequence joins TRBV4-2 and TRBJ1-2; 12 nucleotides align to TRBD1. This CDR3 is built from 16 residues. Germline CDR1 is LGHNA and CDR2 is YNFKEQ. V shed 4 bases and J 8 bases; nucleotides not matched to a gene: 11. The CDR3 region has the DNA TGTGCCAGCAGCCCGACAGGAGGGGACAGGGGGCACGGCTACACCTTC. It specifies CASSPTGGDRGHGYTF.

The gene calls are TRBV18 and TRBJ1-4; 9 bases fit TRBD1. This CDR3 is 18 amino acids long. CDR1 is KGHSH and CDR2 is LQKENI in the germline V gene. V lost 6 bases to trimming and J lost 3 bases; unmatched junction nucleotides: 14. DNA of the CDR3: TGTGCCAGCTCTACGGGCGCGGGACAGGGACTACCTAATGAAAAACTGTTTTTT. Amino acids: CASSTGAGQGLPNEKLFF.

V gene TRBV30 combines with J gene TRBJ2-1; weak D call: TRBD2 (6 bases). The CDR3 consists of 15 residues. CDR1 is GTSNPN and CDR2 is SVGIG in the germline V gene (reference sequence). V was cut by 3 bases and J by 4 bases, with 16 bases left in between. This chain's CDR3 is CAWRGWGVPYNEQFF. CDR3 in DNA: TGTGCCTGGAGAGGATGGGGGGTTCCTTACAATGAGCAGTTCTTC.

The rearrangement joins TRBV18 to TRBJ1-5; no clear D. The V gene's germline CDR1 is KGHSH and CDR2 LQKENI. With 3 bases removed from V and 5 bases from J, the gap between germline ends came to 8 bases. This CDR3 is built from 13 residues. The CDR3 DNA follows: TGTGCCAGCTCACCGCTTGTAGATCAGCCCCAGCATTTT. Encoded protein: CASSPLVDQPQHF.

The rearrangement uses TRBV6-2 or TRBV6-3 and TRBJ2-1; TRBD1 agrees at 11 bases. The V gene's germline CDR1 is MNHEY and CDR2 SVGEGT. This CDR3 contains 15 residues. With 2 bases clipped from V and 6 bases from J, the junction kept 3 bases outside the gene matches. The CDR3 DNA reads TGTGCCAGCAGTTACACCGGGACAGGGGGCAATGAGCAGTTCTTC. This gives the protein CASSYTGTGGNEQFF.